These T cell receptor beta chains were read from a single sample in a study of T cell responses to AZD1222 COVID-19 vaccine. Assay used: immunoSEQ multiplex PCR; TCRdb lists only in-frame clones, some missing. The sample contains 150,000 to 200,000 clones, more than 85% of which appear only once. The specimen was peripheral blood, collected on day 0 of AZD1222 vaccination. The receptors come from an adult in good health. CDR3s include the opening cysteine and the closing phenylalanine or tryptophan. A D gene is named only where the DNA matches it firmly. Only some rows state a clone size, as once, few, many or a class for expanded clones.

clone_size,j_call,v_call,d_call,cdr3_nt,cdr3_aa
NA,TRBJ2-3,TRBV7-9,NA,TGTGCCAGCAGCCTCACCGGAACGGCCAGCACAGATACGCAGTATTTT,CASSLTGTASTDTQYF
NA,TRBJ1-1,TRBV10-1,NA,TGCGCCAGCAGTACCAACCTGGCTGAAGCTTTCTTT,CASSTNLAEAFF
once,TRBJ2-1,TRBV19,NA,TGTGCCAGTAGTATAGTATGGGGTAGCAATGAGCAGTTCTTC,CASSIVWGSNEQFF
NA,TRBJ2-2,TRBV3-1/TRBV3-2,NA,TGTGCCAGCAGTCGGACTCGCACCGGGGAGCTGTTTTTT,CASSRTRTGELFF
once,TRBJ2-5,TRBV27,NA,TGTGCCAGCAGTCGAGCAGGGAACCCAGAGACCCAGTACTTC,CASSRAGNPETQYF
once,TRBJ2-3,TRBV27,TRBD1,TGTGCCAGCGGACAGGGAAGCACAGATACGCAGTATTTT,CASGQGSTDTQYF
NA,TRBJ2-7,TRBV9,NA,TGTGCCAGCAGCGTAATCGGGGGACTTGTGGACGAGCAGTACTTC,CASSVIGGLVDEQYF
NA,TRBJ2-5,TRBV5-1,NA,TGCGCCAGCAGCTTGGTACTTGGATCAGAGACCCAGTACTTC,CASSLVLGSETQYF
NA,TRBJ2-5,TRBV4-1,TRBD1,TGCGCCAGCAGCCAAGGGACCGGGACAGGCAATTTGGAGACCCAGTACTTC,CASSQGTGTGNLETQYF
NA,TRBJ1-5,TRBV11-2,NA,TGTGCCAGCAGCTTAGTGGCAGGGGATTATAGCAATCAGCCCCAGCATTTT,CASSLVAGDYSNQPQHF
NA,TRBJ1-4,TRBV5-1,NA,TGCGCCAGCAGCCTGGAAGTGGGGCGGGGGGAAAAACTGTTTTTT,CASSLEVGRGEKLFF
NA,TRBJ1-2,TRBV2,NA,TGTGCCGAGGAAACCGGGACACGGATATATGGCTACACCTTC,CAEETGTRIYGYTF
once,TRBJ1-1,TRBV6-5,TRBD1,TGTGCCAGCAGTTACGCTGGACAGGGAAGGACTGAAGCTTTCTTT,CASSYAGQGRTEAFF
NA,TRBJ1-3,TRBV11-2,NA,TGTGCCAGCAGCTTAGCAAGACCTCTCTCTGGAAACACCATATATTTT,CASSLARPLSGNTIYF
NA,TRBJ2-1,TRBV18,TRBD2,TGTGCCAGCTCACCATTCCTGTCTAGCGGGAGTAGTTTCGTGCAGTTCTTC,CASSPFLSSGSSFVQFF
NA,TRBJ2-2,TRBV30,NA,NA,CAWSVLRAGELFF
NA,TRBJ2-3,TRBV7-2,NA,TGTGCCAGCAGTAGCCTAGCGTCCCGAGATACGCAGTATTTT,CASSSLASRDTQYF
NA,TRBJ2-7,TRBV3-1/TRBV3-2,NA,TGTGCCAGCAGCCAAGAAGAGATCCTGGAGCAGTACTTC,CASSQEEILEQYF
NA,TRBJ2-1,TRBV7-8,NA,TGTGCCAGCAGCCGAGGGGCTAACAATGAGCAGTTCTTC,CASSRGANNEQFF
NA,TRBJ2-3,TRBV24-1,NA,TGTGCCACCAGTGATTCTCAACGCGGCACAGATACGCAGTATTTT,CATSDSQRGTDTQYF
NA,TRBJ1-6,TRBV6-5,TRBD1,TGTGCCAGCAGACCTGGGACAGCTAATTCACCCCTCCACTTT,CASRPGTANSPLHF
NA,TRBJ1-3,TRBV6-5,NA,TGTGCCAGCAGTTCGACTGGAAACACCATATATTTT,CASSSTGNTIYF
once,TRBJ2-7,TRBV27,TRBD2,TGTGCCAGCAGTTTACGTAGGACTAGCGGAACCTCCTACGAGCAGTACTTC,CASSLRRTSGTSYEQYF
NA,TRBJ2-7,TRBV3-1/TRBV3-2,NA,TGTGCCAGCAGCCAACCTAAGGGGTTAGCAGAACGCCGGGAGCAGTACTTC,CASSQPKGLAERREQYF
NA,TRBJ1-6,TRBV6-5,TRBD1,TGTGCCAGCAGTTACTCGACAGGGCTGCTCTCTTCACCCCTCCACTTT,CASSYSTGLLSSPLHF
NA,TRBJ2-3,TRBV3-1/TRBV3-2,NA,TGTGCCAGCAGTCCCACCGGGACTAGCACAGATACGCAGTATTTT,CASSPTGTSTDTQYF
NA,TRBJ1-6,TRBV6-5,NA,TGTGCCAGCAGTTATGCAGGGAGGGATAATTCACCCCTCCACTTT,CASSYAGRDNSPLHF
NA,TRBJ1-5,TRBV4-2,NA,TGTGCCAGCAGCCAAGAGGGGGCACGTCAGCCCCAGCATTTT,CASSQEGARQPQHF
few,TRBJ1-5,TRBV19,TRBD1,TGTGCCAGTAGCCCAGGGGGTTGGAATCAGCCCCAGCATTTT,CASSPGGWNQPQHF
NA,TRBJ2-7,TRBV7-2,NA,TGTGCCAGCAGCTTAGCGAGGGCAAGCTACGAGCAGTACTTC,CASSLARASYEQYF
NA,TRBJ2-4,TRBV18,TRBD2,TGTGCCAGCTCACCGGTCTCGAGCGGGGTCGGGAACATTCAGTACTTC,CASSPVSSGVGNIQYF
NA,TRBJ2-1,TRBV6-6,NA,TGTGCCAGCAGTTTCGAGCCCGCCGGCGAGCAGTTCTTC,CASSFEPAGEQFF
NA,TRBJ1-4,TRBV2,TRBD1,TGTGCCAGCAGTGGACCACAGGGGGCTAGGAGGGTTCTGTTTTTT,CASSGPQGARRVLFF
NA,TRBJ2-7,TRBV29-1,TRBD2,TGCAGCGTTCTCAAAGGGGCTAGCGGCTACGAGCAGTACTTC,CSVLKGASGYEQYF
NA,TRBJ2-2,TRBV28,TRBD1,TGTGCCAGCAGTTTGGGGGACAGGGGGATCACCGGGGAGCTGTTTTTT,CASSLGDRGITGELFF
few,TRBJ1-3,TRBV5-6,TRBD1,TGTGCCAGCAGCTTAAGAGGGACAGGGGCTGGAAACACCATATATTTT,CASSLRGTGAGNTIYF
NA,TRBJ1-1,TRBV11-2,TRBD1,TGTGCCAGCAGCCCCCAGCAGGGGGCGGACACTGAAGCTTTCTTT,CASSPQQGADTEAFF
NA,TRBJ1-5,TRBV6-1,NA,TGTGCCAGCAGTGAAGCGCGTAGTCAGCCCCAGCATTTT,CASSEARSQPQHF
once,TRBJ2-6,TRBV2,NA,TGTGCCAGCAGTGGGGGAGAGAACGTCCTGACTTTC,CASSGGENVLTF
NA,TRBJ2-3,TRBV6-5,NA,TGTGCCAGCAGTAGGGACGGTCCCCTGGATACGCAGTATTTT,CASSRDGPLDTQYF
NA,TRBJ2-1,TRBV7-3,NA,TGTGCCAGCGTCGGGTACAATGAGCAGTTCTTC,CASVGYNEQFF
once,TRBJ2-7,TRBV23-1,NA,TGCGCCAGCAGTCAGCCCCGGCGGGCGAAATTGCTCTACGAGCAGTACTTC,CASSQPRRAKLLYEQYF
NA,TRBJ1-2,TRBV6-1,NA,TGTGCCAGCAGTGAAACTTATCCTAACTATGGCTACACCTTC,CASSETYPNYGYTF
NA,TRBJ2-3,TRBV12-5,NA,TGTGCTAGTGGTTTGGCAAGGATTCAGGGGTCAGATACGCAGTATTTT,CASGLARIQGSDTQYF
NA,TRBJ2-3,TRBV9,TRBD1,TGTGCCAGCAGCGCGGACAGGGCTACAGATACGCAGTATTTT,CASSADRATDTQYF
once,TRBJ2-7,TRBV27,TRBD2,TGTGCCAGCAGTCCCCAAGTTGGCGGGGGCTACGAGCAGTACTTC,CASSPQVGGGYEQYF
NA,TRBJ1-2,TRBV7-9,TRBD1,TGTGCCAGCAGCTCGCAGGGGGGAAGTAACTATGGCTACACCTTC,CASSSQGGSNYGYTF
few,TRBJ1-2,TRBV5-1,TRBD1,TGCGCCAGCAGCCTAGGACAGGGCACGGGCTACACCTTC,CASSLGQGTGYTF
NA,TRBJ2-3,TRBV3-1/TRBV3-2,NA,TGTGCCAGCAGCCAAGACCGCCACACAGATACGCAGTATTTT,CASSQDRHTDTQYF
few,TRBJ1-5,TRBV18,NA,TGTGCCAGCTCGCCCGGGGCGTCGCCCCAGCCCCAGCATTTT,CASSPGASPQPQHF
NA,TRBJ1-2,TRBV12-3/TRBV12-4,TRBD1,TGTGCCAGCAGTGCCAGACAGGGTGGCTACACCTTC,CASSARQGGYTF
few,TRBJ1-1,TRBV10-3,NA,TGTGCCATCAGAGCAGGCACTGAAGCTTTCTTT,CAIRAGTEAFF
NA,TRBJ1-5,TRBV11-3,TRBD1,TGTGCCAGCAGCTCCTACAGGGGACCCAATCAGCCCCAGCATTTT,CASSSYRGPNQPQHF
NA,TRBJ1-1,TRBV5-4,TRBD1,TGTGCCAGCAGCTCGCAACTCAGGGGGCGGGTGATGAACACTGAAGCTTTCTTT,CASSSQLRGRVMNTEAFF
NA,TRBJ1-6,TRBV5-1,NA,TGCGCCAGCAGCCCGGAGTCGAGCTCCTATAATTCACCCCTCCACTTT,CASSPESSSYNSPLHF
NA,TRBJ2-3,TRBV7-2,NA,TGTGCCAGCAGCTTAACAGGGCAACTCACAGATACGCAGTATTTT,CASSLTGQLTDTQYF
NA,TRBJ1-2,TRBV6-6,NA,TGTGCCAGCAGTTACACGACAGAAGAGAATGGCTACACCTTC,CASSYTTEENGYTF
NA,TRBJ1-5,TRBV5-1,NA,TGCGCCAGCAGCTTGGCCGGCAGGGGTAATCAGCCCCAGCATTTT,CASSLAGRGNQPQHF
NA,TRBJ2-7,TRBV9,TRBD2,TGTGCCAGCAGCGCAAATCCTAGCGGGGCCTACGAGCAGTACTTC,CASSANPSGAYEQYF